This T cell receptor beta chain was obtained from a study of CD8+CD57+ T cells in acquired aplastic anemia. Sequencing involved patients with CD8+CD57+ cell expansion previously shown by flow cytometry. It was genomic DNA that served as the template for profiling TCR beta VDJ and CDR3. TCRdb called the reads again in MiXCR, with one record for every CDR3 protein. The data show some 180,000 distinct CDR3 sequences, 45% to 60% seen once. The sequence was obtained from a human donor with aplastic anemia. The sample consisted of sorted CD4+, CD8+, or CD8+CD57+ T cells (not recorded which) from PBMCs.

This chain's CDR3 is CATSDINWRLDEQYF. As DNA, the CDR3 is TGTGCCACCAGTGACATTAACTGGCGATTGGACGAGCAGTACTTC. This chain links TRBV24-1 with TRBJ2-7; D gene unclear. CDR1 and CDR2 (germline): KGHDR, SFDVKD. The CDR3 loop spans 15 amino acids. V lost 4 bases and J lost 5, with 17 bases in between.